The next 14 T cell receptor beta chains were all read from a single sample in a study of OX40 agonist ivuxolimab in advanced cancers. Only in-frame clones appear in the TCRdb table, and some are missing; sequencing was by immunoSEQ multiplex PCR. The table records 55,000 to 80,000 clones, 81% of them present only once. The sample consisted of CD4+ or CD8+ T cells sorted from blood, taken in a trial of the OX40 agonist ivuxolimab. Every receptor here comes from an adult with an advanced solid tumor such as melanoma, head and neck, liver or kidney cancer.

This chain joins TRBV9 and TRBJ2-3; 10 positions match TRBD2. Germline V lookup: CDR1 SGDLS, CDR2 YYNGEE. The CDR3 is 18 residues long. The V segment lost 4 bases and the J segment 1 base; nucleotides outside the gene matches: 12. CDR3 bases: TGTGCCAGCAGCTTCCCCCCAGCGGGGGGGCCGGGCACAGATACGCAGTATTTT. This codes for CASSFPPAGGPGTDTQYF.

CDR3 bases: TGTGCCAGCACAGCAGGGGGGATGACCGGGGAGCTGTTTTTT. Its protein is CASTAGGMTGELFF. This chain connects TRBV5-4 to TRBJ2-2, with a possible D match to TRBD1 (7 bases). The CDR3 runs 14 residues. Germline CDR1 SGHNT, CDR2 YYREEE (reference sequence). Deletions cut 6 bases from V and 5 bases from J, with 14 bases between.

This rearrangement joins TRBV7-9 to TRBJ1-1, with D tentatively TRBD1 (6 bases). The CDR3 length is 13 residues. The V gene lost 9 bases and the J gene lost 1 base, with 12 bases spanning the gap. Per germline, CDR1 SEHNR and CDR2 FQNEAQ (reference sequence). DNA for the CDR3: TGTGCCAGTGGGGGCAGGCAGAACACTGAAGCTTTCTTT. It specifies CASGGRQNTEAFF.

The rearrangement links TRBV2 to TRBJ1-4; 9 positions match TRBD1. CDR1 is SNHLY and CDR2 is FYNNEI in the germline V gene. The V and J ends lost 4 bases and 8 bases, in that order; junction bases with no gene match: 8. The CDR3 is made up of 15 amino acids. Here the CDR3 DNA reads TGTGCCAGCAGTGCAGACAGGGGGAGAGAGGAAAAACTGTTTTTT. Translating it yields CASSADRGREEKLFF. The variable domain in full, with the rest retrieved from reference TRBV2 and TRBJ1-4, is EPEVTQTPSHQVTQMGQEVILRCVPISNHLYFYWYRQILGQKVEFLVSFYNNEISEKSEIFDDQFSVERPDGSNFTLKIRSTKLEDSAMYFCASSADRGREEKLFFGSGTQLSVL.

The chain recombines TRBV5-1 with TRBJ1-1; tentative D call: TRBD1 (5 bases). This CDR3 is 14 amino acids long. Germline CDR1 is SGHRS and CDR2 is YFSETQ. The V end was cut by 4 bases, the J end by 7 bases, with 17 bases between. The DNA of the CDR3 is TGCGCCAGCAGCCTTTGGGACGGGGAGAATGAAGCTTTCTTT. This codes for CASSLWDGENEAFF.

This clone was seen a handful of times. V usage is TRBV7-2 and J usage is TRBJ2-7; D remains unclear. Germline-derived CDR1 and CDR2 are SGHTA and FQGNSA. The V and J ends lost 3 bases and 0 bases respectively, with 12 bases between them. The CDR3 loop spans 15 amino acids. CDR3 in DNA: TGTGCCAGCAGCTTCGGAACAGTCGCCTCCTACGAGCAGTACTTC. Amino acids: CASSFGTVASYEQYF.

The chain couples TRBV19 to TRBJ1-2; a possible D gene is TRBD1 (6 bases). The CDR3 is 16 amino acids. V shed 5 bases and J shed 1 base, with 17 bases lying between them. Germline V gives CDR1 LNHDA, CDR2 SQIVND (reference sequence). The CDR3 region has the DNA TGTGCCAGTAGTCGGACAGAAGGGTTTAATAACTATGGCTACACCTTC. Protein product: CASSRTEGFNNYGYTF.

DNA for the CDR3: TGCGCCAGCAGCCCGGAGGGGGCCCCCAATTCACCCCTCCACTTT. The encoded protein is CASSPEGAPNSPLHF. The chain joins TRBV5-1 to TRBJ1-6, with TRBD1 identical over 7 bases. Trimming at V came to 4 bases and at J to 7 bases, leaving 8 bases not matched to a gene. The V gene's germline CDR1 is SGHRS and CDR2 YFSETQ. This CDR3 has 15 residues.

For the CDR3, the DNA is TGCGCCAGCAGCCCTACCTCTCTTCCCTACAATGAGCAGTTCTTC. This gives the protein CASSPTSLPYNEQFF. J is TRBJ2-1 and V is TRBV4-1; no firm D call. In germline, CDR1 is MGHRA, CDR2 YSYEKL. Trimming shortened V by 4 bases and J by 2 bases, and 12 bases separated the two germline ends. The CDR3 extends over 15 amino acids.

The V call is TRBV7-2, the J call TRBJ1-5; D uncertain. CDR1 SGHTA and CDR2 FQGNSA come from the germline V gene. CDR3 length equals 13 residues. Trimming left V 1 base short and J 7 bases short, with 8 bases between. CDR3 protein: CASSLEDGQPQHF. CDR3 in DNA: TGTGCCAGCAGCTTAGAGGATGGGCAGCCCCAGCATTTT.

The chain recombines TRBV7-2 with TRBJ2-1; 11 nucleotides agree with TRBD1. The trim removed 5 bases at V and 9 bases at J, leaving 6 bases unmatched. Looked up from germline, CDR1 is SGHTA and CDR2 is FQGNSA. The CDR3 loop spans 14 amino acids. The CDR3 bases are TGTGCCAGCAGCCAAGGGACAGGGGGACGTGAGCAGTTCTTC. It codes for CASSQGTGGREQFF. Filled out from reference TRBV7-2 and TRBJ2-1, the complete variable domain reads GAGVSQSPSNKVTEKGKDVELRCDPISGHTALYWYRQSLGQGLEFLIYFQGNSAPDKSGLPSDRFSAERTGGSVSTLTIQRTQQEDSAVYLCASSQGTGGREQFFGPGTRLTVL.

The J gene is TRBJ1-2, the V gene TRBV27; D might be TRBD1 (6 bases). V was clipped by 8 bases and J by 4 bases, with 11 bases between them. In germline, CDR1 is MNHEY, CDR2 SMNVEV (reference sequence). CDR3 length equals 12 residues. In nucleotides, the CDR3 is TGTGCCAGCTCCCAACAGGGCTATGGCTACACCTTC. Amino acids: CASSQQGYGYTF.

This CDR3 reads CASSSGGRSYNEQFF. CDR3 nucleotides: TGTGCCAGCAGCTCCGGTGGGCGCTCCTACAATGAGCAGTTCTTC. The chain has TRBV5-4 and TRBJ2-1; the D is unclear. This CDR3 comprises 15 residues. Germline lookup yields CDR1 SGHNT and CDR2 YYREEE (reference sequence). The ends were cut back, 3 bases at V and 0 bases at J, with 10 bases in the middle. Looking up the rest from reference TRBV5-4 and TRBJ2-1 gives the full variable domain: ETGVTQSPTHLIKTRGQQVTLRCSSQSGHNTVSWYQQALGQGPQFIFQYYREEENGRGNFPPRFSGLQFPNYSSELNVNALELDDSALYLCASSSGGRSYNEQFFGPGTRLTVL.

The rearrangement uses TRBV9 and TRBJ2-3; D possibly corresponds to TRBD2 (6 bases). The V end lost 0 bases, the J end lost 1 base, and 12 bases lay between the germline ends. In germline, CDR1 is SGDLS, CDR2 YYNGEE. This CDR3 has 16 amino acids. The CDR3 protein is CASSVAPGGGTDTQYF. The CDR3 DNA is TGTGCCAGCAGCGTAGCTCCAGGCGGGGGCACAGATACGCAGTATTTT.